One sample yielded the 28 T cell receptor beta chains listed below, sequenced in a study of shared clonotypes between healthy human individuals. Clones were read by immunoSEQ multiplex PCR, and TCRdb kept only the in-frame ones, dropping some. The table includes around 700,000 clones, around 72% detected once. The material sequenced was memory CD4+ T cells sorted from blood. As for subset: CD45RA-negative fraction. Receptors originate from a young woman in good health.

This clone was found many times. Other DNA sequences in this sample translate to the same CDR3. The chain joins TRBV28 to TRBJ1-5, with D perhaps matching TRBD1 (6 bases). The germline V gene encodes CDR1 MDHEN and CDR2 SYDVKM. Trimming left V 2 bases short and J 6 bases short, with 17 bases between. The CDR3 length is 16 residues. CDR3 sequence reads: CASSLGDRRLGQPQHF. The CDR3 coding sequence is TGTGCCAGCAGTTTAGGTGACAGGCGACTGGGTCAGCCCCAGCATTTT.

The J gene is TRBJ2-7, the V gene TRBV28; 9 nucleotides line up with TRBD2. CDR1 is MDHEN and CDR2 is SYDVKM in the germline V gene. The CDR3 consists of 16 residues. Trimming at V came to 3 bases and at J to 0 bases, leaving 6 bases not matched to a gene. For the CDR3, the DNA is TGTGCCAGCAGTTTCGAACTAGCGGGCTTCTCCTACGAGCAGTACTTC. This sequence encodes CASSFELAGFSYEQYF.

This clone was seen once. This chain uses TRBV5-1 with TRBJ1-5; possibly TRBD1 for D (5 bases). CDR3 length: 15 residues. Germline V gene sequence: CDR1 SGHRS, CDR2 YFSETQ. Trimming stripped 0 bases from V and 9 bases from J, with 16 bases between. CDR3 coding DNA: TGCGCCAGCAGCTTGGGAGGGGCCAACCCGGGGCCCCAGCATTTT. This codes for CASSLGGANPGPQHF.

This chain uses TRBV19 with TRBJ1-1; tentative D call: TRBD1 (6 bases). V lost 7 bases and J 7 bases, leaving 13 bases between the germline ends. The CDR3 is made up of 12 amino acids. Looked up from germline, CDR1 is LNHDA and CDR2 is SQIVND (reference sequence). The CDR3 DNA reads as TGTGCCAGTATTTCCGGGGGCAGTGAAGCTTTCTTT. Encoded protein: CASISGGSEAFF.

Only one count was recorded for this clone. The same CDR3 also results from other DNA sequences found in this sample. The chain combines TRBV28 with TRBJ1-5; a weak D match, TRBD1 (6 bases). CDR1 is MDHEN and CDR2 is SYDVKM in the germline V gene. V lost 3 bases to trimming and J lost 4 bases, with 13 bases between them. The CDR3 loop spans 15 amino acids. The CDR3 here is CASSLSGGRNQPQHF. CDR3 DNA sequence: TGTGCCAGCAGTTTGTCCGGGGGGCGAAATCAGCCCCAGCATTTT.

The chain is built from TRBV6-6 and TRBJ2-5; D unresolved. V lost 0 bases and J lost 5, with 10 bases in between. There are 14 residues in the CDR3. CDR1 MNHNY and CDR2 SVGAGI come from the germline V gene (reference sequence). For the CDR3, the DNA is TGTGCCAGCAGTTACTCGACAACGGAGGAGACCCAGTACTTC. Its translation is CASSYSTTEETQYF.

The chain employs TRBV28 and TRBJ2-7; D may be TRBD2 (6 bases). The CDR3 covers 18 residues. Per germline, CDR1 MDHEN and CDR2 SYDVKM. V dropped 1 base and J dropped 3 bases, with 22 bases sitting between them. The CDR3 bases are TGTGCCAGCAGTTTATATCCGCTTTTGGGGGAGGTATTCTACGAGCAGTACTTC. This encodes CASSLYPLLGEVFYEQYF. The full variable domain, completed using reference TRBV28 and TRBJ2-7, is DVKVTQSSRYLVKRTGEKVFLECVQDMDHENMFWYRQDPGLGLRLIYFSYDVKMKEKGDIPEGYSVSREKKERFSLILESASTNQTSMYLCASSLYPLLGEVFYEQYFGPGTRLTVT.

This chain links TRBV27 with TRBJ2-3; D gene unclear. Germline V gene data show CDR1 as MNHEY and CDR2 as SMNVEV (reference sequence). The CDR3 covers 13 residues. V was trimmed by 0 bases and J by 4 bases, leaving 5 bases between them. The CDR3 bases are TGTGCCAGCAGTTTATCCCCTTCAGATACGCAGTATTTT. This codes for CASSLSPSDTQYF.

The table lists this clone with a few counts. This sequence joins TRBV6-1 and TRBJ2-1; the match to TRBD1 covers 10 bases. The CDR3 loop spans 14 amino acids. The V gene's germline CDR1 is MNHNS and CDR2 SASEGT. J lost 0 bases, V lost 11 bases, and 4 bases had no gene match. DNA of the CDR3: TGTGCCTTAGACAGGGGGCTCTCCTACAATGAGCAGTTCTTC. Protein: CALDRGLSYNEQFF.

This clone was found a few times. J is TRBJ2-7 and V is TRBV10-3; 8 bases align to TRBD2. This CDR3 is 16 amino acids long. Germline-derived CDR1 and CDR2 are ENHRY and SYGVKD. Trimming cost V 0 bases and J 4 bases; bases outside gene matches: 8. CDR3 nucleotides: TGTGCCATCAGTGAGTCCAGCGGGGGAGCGTCATACGAGCAGTACTTC. Protein sequence: CAISESSGGASYEQYF.

This clone showed up just once. The chain is built from TRBV7-9 and TRBJ2-3; D gene unclear. The CDR3 totals 13 residues. The V and J ends lost 2 bases and 2 bases respectively, with 5 bases between them. Germline V gene sequence: CDR1 SEHNR, CDR2 FQNEAQ (reference sequence). The CDR3: CASSLMLTDTQYF. CDR3 DNA: TGTGCCAGCAGCTTAATGCTCACAGATACGCAGTATTTT.

V usage is TRBV4-1 and J usage is TRBJ1-4, with TRBD1 as a possible D gene (5 bases). V gave up 0 bases and J gave up 7 bases, with 15 bases separating them. The CDR3 contains 16 residues. CDR1 and CDR2 from the germline V gene are MGHRA and YSYEKL. Here the CDR3 reads CASSQEWRGAGEKLFF. The CDR3 DNA sequence: TGCGCCAGCAGCCAAGAATGGAGGGGCGCCGGTGAAAAACTGTTTTTT.

The V and J genes are TRBV6-5 and TRBJ2-3, with 11 bases fitting TRBD2. The junction had 9 bases not matched to a gene; V was cut back by 4 bases and J by 6 bases. The germline gives CDR1 MNHEY, CDR2 SVGAGI. The CDR3 covers 16 residues. The DNA for the CDR3 is TGTGCCAGCAGTTTAGCGGGAGGGCCGACTCTGGATACGCAGTATTTT. Its protein is CASSLAGGPTLDTQYF.

Ten or more counts support this clone. Additional DNA sequences in this sample encode the identical CDR3. J is TRBJ2-1 and V is TRBV28; unclear D gene. Germline loops: CDR1 MDHEN, CDR2 SYDVKM. The CDR3 has 11 residues. V lost 1 base to trimming and J lost 5 bases, with 0 bases between them. In DNA, the CDR3 is TGTGCCAGCAGTTTATACAATGAGCAGTTCTTC. Protein: CASSLYNEQFF.

The V gene is TRBV4-1, the J gene TRBJ2-3, with a possible D match to TRBD1 (7 bases). CDR1 and CDR2 from the germline V gene are MGHRA and YSYEKL. CDR3 size: 17 residues. V was trimmed by 0 bases and J by 5 bases, leaving 18 bases between them. The CDR3 here is CASSQDTTRGRGDTQYF. In DNA form, the CDR3 reads TGCGCCAGCAGCCAAGATACGACTAGGGGGCGGGGAGATACGCAGTATTTT.

This clone was detected once. The rearrangement uses TRBV6-6 and TRBJ2-1; TRBD2 matches at 7 bases. Looked up from germline, CDR1 is MNHNY and CDR2 is SVGAGI (reference sequence). The CDR3 loop spans 16 amino acids. With 6 bases clipped from V and 0 bases from J, the junction kept 8 bases outside the gene matches. This CDR3 is CASRSSGFSSYNEQFF. The CDR3 DNA is TGTGCCAGCAGGTCTAGCGGTTTTAGCTCCTACAATGAGCAGTTCTTC.

This clone was seen a handful of times. The J gene is TRBJ1-2, the V gene TRBV2, with 9 bases that match TRBD1. CDR1 SNHLY and CDR2 FYNNEI come from the germline V gene. The length of the CDR3 is 15 residues. V trimming: 5 bases; J trimming: 4 bases; junction bases outside the gene matches: 8. The chain's CDR3 is CASSNRQGGGYGYTF. CDR3 sequence (DNA): TGTGCCAGCAGTAATCGACAGGGGGGCGGCTATGGCTACACCTTC.

The chain couples TRBV27 to TRBJ1-2, with TRBD1 matching over 11 bases. With 4 bases clipped from V and 8 bases from J, the junction kept 6 bases outside the gene matches. This CDR3 has 14 residues. In germline, CDR1 is MNHEY, CDR2 SMNVEV (reference sequence). CDR3 region: CASSSGQGAKGYTF. The CDR3 coding sequence is TGTGCCAGCAGTTCCGGACAGGGGGCCAAGGGCTACACCTTC.

The V and J genes are TRBV29-1 and TRBJ2-7, with D tentatively TRBD1 or TRBD2 (7 bases each). The CDR3 length is 13 residues. The germline CDR1 and CDR2 sequences are SQVTM and ANQGSEA. V was cut by 7 bases and J by 2 bases, with 15 bases left in between. The CDR3 sequence: CSGMTGTTYEQYF. CDR3 DNA sequence: TGCAGCGGTATGACAGGGACTACCTACGAGCAGTACTTC.

The chain has TRBV7-7 and TRBJ2-1; tentative D call: TRBD1 (6 bases). Per germline, CDR1 SSHAT and CDR2 FNYEAQ (reference sequence). The CDR3 runs to 13 residues. The V end was cut by 3 bases, the J end by 8 bases, with 11 bases between. CDR3 in DNA: TGTGCCAGCAGCTTTAACAGGGACCATGAGCAGTTCTTC. Translating gives CASSFNRDHEQFF. Full variable domain (remainder filled in from reference TRBV7-7 and TRBJ2-1): GAGVSQSPRYKVTKRGQDVTLRCDPISSHATLYWYQQALGQGPEFLTYFNYEAQPDKSGLPSDRFSAERPEGSISTLTIQRTEQRDSAMYRCASSFNRDHEQFFGPGTRLTVL.

This clone was observed a handful of times. The rearrangement joins TRBV6-1 to TRBJ2-7; 11 bases fit TRBD1. V was pared by 0 bases and J by 5 bases, with 9 bases of the junction left unmatched. This CDR3 has 17 residues. From germline, CDR1 is MNHNS and CDR2 SASEGT. The CDR3 spells CASSEAAGTGGVDEQYF. The DNA of the CDR3 is TGTGCCAGCAGTGAAGCGGCAGGGACAGGGGGTGTGGACGAGCAGTACTTC.

The rearrangement links TRBV2 to TRBJ2-7; TRBD1 matches at 7 bases. With 4 bases clipped from V and 5 bases from J, the junction kept 14 bases outside the gene matches. Germline V gene lookup returns CDR1 SNHLY and CDR2 FYNNEI. The CDR3 extends over 16 amino acids. As DNA, the CDR3 is TGTGCCAGCAGTGGGATGGGGACAGCCGTGACGCACGAGCAGTACTTC. It specifies CASSGMGTAVTHEQYF.

The rearrangement uses TRBV28 and TRBJ1-2; D is unresolved. Trimming removed 5 bases at V and 4 bases at J, with 11 bases between. Germline loops: CDR1 MDHEN, CDR2 SYDVKM. The CDR3 is 13 amino acids. The CDR3: CASSDTNFYGYTF. In DNA form, the CDR3 reads TGTGCCAGCAGTGACACGAATTTCTATGGCTACACCTTC.

The table lists this clone with a count of one. This chain's CDR3 is CASTSSGTGEAGELFF. In DNA, the CDR3 is TGTGCCAGCACCTCTTCCGGGACAGGGGAGGCCGGGGAGCTGTTTTTT. The gene calls are TRBV28 and TRBJ2-2, with TRBD1 matching over 10 bases. CDR1 is MDHEN and CDR2 is SYDVKM in the germline V gene. The length of the CDR3 is 16 residues. Trimming removed 7 bases from V and 6 bases from J; junction bases left unmatched: 11.

The CDR3 spells CASSLTGGGEKLFF. The CDR3 DNA reads TGTGCCAGCAGCTTAACAGGGGGCGGGGAAAAACTGTTTTTT. This chain connects TRBV11-2 to TRBJ1-4, with TRBD1 matching 9 bases. The CDR3 spans 14 residues. Germline loops: CDR1 SGHAT, CDR2 FQNNGV. V dropped 2 bases and J dropped 8; count of bases not matched to a gene: 3.

The J gene is TRBJ2-2, the V gene TRBV7-3; TRBD2 is a possible D gene (5 bases). This CDR3 has 15 amino acids. Trimming took 5 bases from V and 0 from J, leaving 10 bases between them. Germline V lookup: CDR1 SGHTA, CDR2 FQGTGA. The CDR3 nucleotides read TGTGCCAGCAGCCCCCCGGGGTCGAACACCGGGGAGCTGTTTTTT. Protein product: CASSPPGSNTGELFF.

This clone was found once. The chain recombines TRBV7-2 with TRBJ1-1, with TRBD1 identical over 10 bases. Germline-derived CDR1 and CDR2 are SGHTA and FQGNSA. V lost 5 bases to trimming and J lost 6 bases; unmatched junction nucleotides: 6. The CDR3 is 14 residues long. The chain's CDR3 is CASSKDRGMPEAFF. In nucleotides, the CDR3 is TGTGCCAGCAGCAAGGACAGGGGGATGCCTGAAGCTTTCTTT.

The chain employs TRBV28 and TRBJ1-5; a weak D match, TRBD1 (6 bases). The germline V and J ends were trimmed by 6 bases and 4 bases, with 16 bases remaining between them. CDR1 is MDHEN and CDR2 is SYDVKM in the germline V gene. CDR3 length equals 15 residues. CDR3 sequence (DNA): TGTGCCAGCAGAGGAACTGGGGGGCGAAATCAGCCCCAGCATTTT. Translation: CASRGTGGRNQPQHF.